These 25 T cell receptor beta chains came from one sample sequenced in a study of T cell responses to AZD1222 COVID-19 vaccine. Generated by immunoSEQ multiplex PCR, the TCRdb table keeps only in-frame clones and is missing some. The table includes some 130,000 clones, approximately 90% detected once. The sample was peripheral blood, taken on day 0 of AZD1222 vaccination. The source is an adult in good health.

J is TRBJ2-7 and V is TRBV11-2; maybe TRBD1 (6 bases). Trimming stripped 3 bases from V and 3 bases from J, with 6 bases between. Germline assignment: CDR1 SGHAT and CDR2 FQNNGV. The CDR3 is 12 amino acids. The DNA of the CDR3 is TGTGCCAGCAGCTTGACAGGCTACGAGCAGTACTTC. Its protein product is CASSLTGYEQYF.

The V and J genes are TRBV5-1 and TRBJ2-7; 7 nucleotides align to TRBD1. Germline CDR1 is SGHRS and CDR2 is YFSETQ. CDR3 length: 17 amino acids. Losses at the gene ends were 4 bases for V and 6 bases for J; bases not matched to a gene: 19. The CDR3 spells CASSQPGGWLDPREQYF. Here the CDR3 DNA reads TGCGCCAGCAGCCAACCAGGGGGTTGGCTAGATCCTCGCGAGCAGTACTTC.

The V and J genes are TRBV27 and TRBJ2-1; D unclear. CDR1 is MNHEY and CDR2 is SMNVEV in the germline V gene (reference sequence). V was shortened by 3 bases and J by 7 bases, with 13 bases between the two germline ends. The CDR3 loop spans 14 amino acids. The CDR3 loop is CASSFPGTANEQFF. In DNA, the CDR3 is TGTGCCAGCAGTTTCCCGGGTACCGCGAATGAGCAGTTCTTC.

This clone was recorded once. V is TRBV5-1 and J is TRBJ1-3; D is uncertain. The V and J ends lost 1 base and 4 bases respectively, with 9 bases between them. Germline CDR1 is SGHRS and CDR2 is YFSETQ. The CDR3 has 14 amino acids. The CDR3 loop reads CASSLRGSGNTIYF. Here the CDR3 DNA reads TGCGCCAGCAGCTTGCGAGGGTCCGGAAACACCATATATTTT.

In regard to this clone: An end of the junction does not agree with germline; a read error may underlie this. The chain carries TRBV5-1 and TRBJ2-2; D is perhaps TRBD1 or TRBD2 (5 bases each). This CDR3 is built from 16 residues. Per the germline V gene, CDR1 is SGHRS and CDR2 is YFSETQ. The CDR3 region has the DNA TGCGCCAGCAGAGGTCCGGGACCCCCAGGTACCGTGGAGCTGTTTTTT. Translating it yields CASRGPGPPGTVELFF.

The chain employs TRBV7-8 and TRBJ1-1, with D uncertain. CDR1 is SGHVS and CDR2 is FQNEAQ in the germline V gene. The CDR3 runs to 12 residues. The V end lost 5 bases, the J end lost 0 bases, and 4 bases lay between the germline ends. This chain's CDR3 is CASSRLNTEAFF. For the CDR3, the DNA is TGTGCCAGCAGCCGGTTGAACACTGAAGCTTTCTTT. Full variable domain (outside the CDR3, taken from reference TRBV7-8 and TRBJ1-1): GAGVSQSPRYKVAKRGQDVALRCDPISGHVSLFWYQQALGQGPEFLTYFQNEAQLDKSGLPSDRFFAERPEGSVSTLKIQRTQQEDSAVYLCASSRLNTEAFFGQGTRLTVV.

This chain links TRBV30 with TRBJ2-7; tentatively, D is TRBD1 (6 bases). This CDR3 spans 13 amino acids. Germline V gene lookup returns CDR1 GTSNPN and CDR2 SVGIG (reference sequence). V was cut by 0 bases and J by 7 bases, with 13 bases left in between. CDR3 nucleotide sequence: TGTGCCTGGAGTGTAACCAGGGGCGTGGAGCAGTACTTC. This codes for CAWSVTRGVEQYF.

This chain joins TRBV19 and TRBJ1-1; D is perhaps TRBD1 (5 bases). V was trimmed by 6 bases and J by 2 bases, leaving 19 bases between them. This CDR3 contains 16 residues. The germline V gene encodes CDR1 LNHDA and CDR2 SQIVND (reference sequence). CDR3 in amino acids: CASRRDGAARNTEAFF. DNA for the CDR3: TGTGCCAGTAGACGGGACGGCGCGGCCAGAAACACTGAAGCTTTCTTT.

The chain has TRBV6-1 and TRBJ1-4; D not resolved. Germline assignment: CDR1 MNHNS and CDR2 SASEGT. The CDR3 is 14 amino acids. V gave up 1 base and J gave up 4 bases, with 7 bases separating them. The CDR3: CASSEGRHNEKLFF. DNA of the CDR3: TGTGCCAGCAGTGAAGGTAGACATAATGAAAAACTGTTTTTT.

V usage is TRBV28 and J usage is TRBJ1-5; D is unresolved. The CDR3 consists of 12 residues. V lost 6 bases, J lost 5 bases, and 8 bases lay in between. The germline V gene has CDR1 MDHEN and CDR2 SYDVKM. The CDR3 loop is CASRNGYQPQHF. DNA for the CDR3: TGTGCCAGCAGGAACGGCTATCAGCCCCAGCATTTT.

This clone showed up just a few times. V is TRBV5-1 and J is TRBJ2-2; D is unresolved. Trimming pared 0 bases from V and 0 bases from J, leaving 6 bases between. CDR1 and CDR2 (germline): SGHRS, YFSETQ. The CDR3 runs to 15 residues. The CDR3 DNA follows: TGCGCCAGCAGCTTGGGGAGTTCGAACACCGGGGAGCTGTTTTTT. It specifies CASSLGSSNTGELFF.

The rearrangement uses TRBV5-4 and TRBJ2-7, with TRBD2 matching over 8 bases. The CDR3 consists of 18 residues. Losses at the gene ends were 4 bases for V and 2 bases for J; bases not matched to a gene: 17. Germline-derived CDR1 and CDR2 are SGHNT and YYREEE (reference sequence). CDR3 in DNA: TGTGCCAGCAGCAAACCCGGGACTAGTGTAGTTGGGGCCTACGAGCAGTACTTC. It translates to CASSKPGTSVVGAYEQYF.

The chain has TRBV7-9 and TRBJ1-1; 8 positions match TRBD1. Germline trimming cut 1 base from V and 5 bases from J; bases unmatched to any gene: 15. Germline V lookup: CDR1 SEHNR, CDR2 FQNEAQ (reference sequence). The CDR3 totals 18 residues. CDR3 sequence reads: CASSLVRGFGQGETEAFF. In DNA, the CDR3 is TGTGCCAGCAGCTTAGTACGGGGGTTCGGACAGGGAGAAACTGAAGCTTTCTTT.

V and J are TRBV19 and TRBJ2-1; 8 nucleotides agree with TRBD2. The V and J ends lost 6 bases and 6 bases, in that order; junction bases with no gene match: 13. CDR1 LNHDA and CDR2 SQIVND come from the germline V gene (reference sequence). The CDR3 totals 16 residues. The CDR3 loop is CASSFLAGPHGNEQFF. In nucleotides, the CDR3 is TGTGCCAGTAGCTTTTTAGCGGGACCCCACGGCAATGAGCAGTTCTTC.

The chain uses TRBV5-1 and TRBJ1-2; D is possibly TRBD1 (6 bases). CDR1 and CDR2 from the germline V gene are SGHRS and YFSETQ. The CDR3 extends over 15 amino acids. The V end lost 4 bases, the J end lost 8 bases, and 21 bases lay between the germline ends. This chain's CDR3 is CASSTTGTSASGYTF. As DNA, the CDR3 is TGCGCCAGCAGCACGACCGGGACATCAGCTTCCGGCTACACCTTC. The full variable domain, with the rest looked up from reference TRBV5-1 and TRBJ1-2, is KAGVTQTPRYLIKTRGQQVTLSCSPISGHRSVSWYQQTPGQGLQFLFEYFSETQRNKGNFPGRFSGRQFSNSRSEMNVSTLELGDSALYLCASSTTGTSASGYTFGSGTRLTVV.

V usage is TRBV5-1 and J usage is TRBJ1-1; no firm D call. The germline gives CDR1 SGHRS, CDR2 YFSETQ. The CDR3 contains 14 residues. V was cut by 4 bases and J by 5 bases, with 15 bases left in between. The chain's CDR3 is CASSSLSSPTEAFF. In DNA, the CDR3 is TGCGCCAGCAGCAGTCTATCTTCACCTACTGAAGCTTTCTTT.

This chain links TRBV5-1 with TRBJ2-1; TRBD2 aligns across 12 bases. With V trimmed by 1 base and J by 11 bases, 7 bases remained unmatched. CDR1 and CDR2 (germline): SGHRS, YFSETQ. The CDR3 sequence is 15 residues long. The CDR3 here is CASSLMTSGSSKQFF. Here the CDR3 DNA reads TGCGCCAGCAGCTTGATGACTAGCGGGAGTAGCAAGCAGTTCTTC.

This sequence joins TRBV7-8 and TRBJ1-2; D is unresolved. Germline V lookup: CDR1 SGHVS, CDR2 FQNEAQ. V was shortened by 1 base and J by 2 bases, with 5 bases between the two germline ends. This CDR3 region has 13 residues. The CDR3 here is CASSLDLNYGYTF. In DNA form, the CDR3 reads TGTGCCAGCAGCTTAGACCTCAACTATGGCTACACCTTC.

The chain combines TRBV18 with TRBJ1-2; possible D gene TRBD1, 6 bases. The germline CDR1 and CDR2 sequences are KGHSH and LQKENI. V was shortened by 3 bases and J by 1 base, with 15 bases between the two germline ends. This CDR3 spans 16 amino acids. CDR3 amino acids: CASSPFSSDSNYGYTF. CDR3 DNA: TGTGCCAGCTCACCGTTTAGCTCGGACAGTAACTATGGCTACACCTTC. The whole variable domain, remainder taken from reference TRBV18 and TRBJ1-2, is NAGVMQNPRHLVRRRGQEARLRCSPMKGHSHVYWYRQLPEEGLKFMVYLQKENIIDESGMPKERFSAEFPKEGPSILRIQQVVRGDSAAYFCASSPFSSDSNYGYTFGSGTRLTVV.

The CDR3 is CASSGRTSGGQETQYF. The CDR3 nucleotides read TGTGCCAGCAGCGGCCGTACTAGCGGGGGCCAAGAGACCCAGTACTTC. The chain uses TRBV13 and TRBJ2-5, with 11 bases fitting TRBD2. Germline lookup yields CDR1 PRHDT and CDR2 FYEKMQ (reference sequence). Germline trimming cut 5 bases from V and 1 base from J; bases unmatched to any gene: 6. The CDR3 runs 16 residues.

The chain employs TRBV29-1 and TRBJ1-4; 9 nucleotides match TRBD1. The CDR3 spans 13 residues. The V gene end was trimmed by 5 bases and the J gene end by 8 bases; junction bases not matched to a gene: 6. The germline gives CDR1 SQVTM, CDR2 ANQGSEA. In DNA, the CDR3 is TGCAGCGTTAGGACAGGGGCTGGGGAAAAACTGTTTTTT. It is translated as CSVRTGAGEKLFF.

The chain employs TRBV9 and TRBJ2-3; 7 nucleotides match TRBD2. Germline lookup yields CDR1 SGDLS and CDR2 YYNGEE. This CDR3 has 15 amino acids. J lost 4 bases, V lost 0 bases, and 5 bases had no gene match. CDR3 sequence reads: CASSVEPGGADTQYF. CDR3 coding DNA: TGTGCCAGCAGCGTAGAACCTGGGGGGGCAGATACGCAGTATTTT.

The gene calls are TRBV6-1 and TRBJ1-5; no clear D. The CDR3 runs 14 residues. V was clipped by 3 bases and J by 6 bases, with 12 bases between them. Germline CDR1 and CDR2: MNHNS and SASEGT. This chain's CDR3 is CASSDVNLFQPQHF. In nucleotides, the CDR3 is TGTGCCAGCAGTGATGTGAACCTCTTTCAGCCCCAGCATTTT.

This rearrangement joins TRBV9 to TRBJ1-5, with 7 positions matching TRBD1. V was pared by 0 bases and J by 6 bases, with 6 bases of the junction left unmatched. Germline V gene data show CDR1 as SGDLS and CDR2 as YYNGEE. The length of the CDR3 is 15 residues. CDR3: CASSVGQGEGQPQHF. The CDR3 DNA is TGTGCCAGCAGCGTAGGGCAGGGGGAAGGTCAGCCCCAGCATTTT. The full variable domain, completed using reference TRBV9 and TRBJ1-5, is DSGVTQTPKHLITATGQRVTLRCSPRSGDLSVYWYQQSLDQGLQFLIQYYNGEERAKGNILERFSAQQFPDLHSELNLSSLELGDSALYFCASSVGQGEGQPQHFGDGTRLSIL.

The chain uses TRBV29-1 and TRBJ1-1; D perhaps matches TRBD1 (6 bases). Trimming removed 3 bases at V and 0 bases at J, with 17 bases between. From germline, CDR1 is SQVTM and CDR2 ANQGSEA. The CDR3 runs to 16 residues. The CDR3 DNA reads TGCAGCGTTGATGATGGTAGGGGGGGCATGAACACTGAAGCTTTCTTT. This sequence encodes CSVDDGRGGMNTEAFF. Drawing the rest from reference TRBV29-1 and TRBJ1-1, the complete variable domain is SAVISQKPSRDICQRGTSLTIQCQVDSQVTMMFWYRQQPGQSLTLIATANQGSEATYESGFVIDKFPISRPNLTFSTLTVSNMSPEDSSIYLCSVDDGRGGMNTEAFFGQGTRLTVV.